In this sample, the clone carrying this TCR beta chain turned up once. Its antigen is not known. The source of the sample is a study of shared clonotypes between healthy human individuals. The wider study: Per donor, three plates held CD4 naive cells, three held CD4 memory, two held CD8 naive and one held CD8 memory. Study-wide results and caveats: Represented diversity (both genetic and exposure-history) was limited by the small number of donors.

Repertoires were generated with immunoSEQ multiplex PCR, while TCRdb's copy carries only in-frame clones and drops some. The sample consists of roughly 1,600,000 clones, about 98.5% of them appearing once. The germline V gene has CDR1 MNHNY and CDR2 SVGAGI (reference sequence). The CDR3 has 14 residues. The V and J ends lost 7 bases and 7 bases, in that order; junction bases with no gene match: 10. The V gene is TRBV6-6, the J gene TRBJ1-2, with TRBD1 matching 9 bases. Sequencing was carried out using naive CD4+ T cells sorted from blood. The sample's subset: CD45RA+ positively selected. The receptor's source is a man aged 30 to 45 in good health. The CDR3 coding sequence is TGTGCCAGCACCGAGGACAGGGGAGTCGGTGGCTACACCTTC. It encodes CASTEDRGVGGYTF.